This TCR beta chain was found in a study of identical twins. Notes on the study in general: In zero-insertion analyses, partial confounding could arise from invariant MAIT and iNKT cells. Rather than following the same donors, the conclusions depended on cross-sectional statistical analysis. Twin sharing of out-of-frame TCR alpha was underestimated by models in monozygotic pairs.

This clonotype was seen only a few times. The target antigen is unknown. Through template switching, a universal primer site was introduced, and the cDNA contained unique molecular identifiers. TCRdb recomputed calls from the 5' RACE reads with MiXCR, one row per CDR3 protein. This table holds roughly 200,000 distinct CDR3 sequences, about 7.5% found once. These data were likewise used in another study, on yellow fever vaccine responses in identical twins.

The material sequenced was memory (CD45RO+) T cells sorted from blood. This clonotype was obtained from a woman aged 18-29 years in good health.

CDR3 residues: CASSLLAGGETQYF. The DNA of the CDR3 is TGTGCCAGCAGTTTGCTAGCGGGAGGGGAGACCCAGTACTTC. The chain joins TRBV28 to TRBJ2-5, with 12 bases identical to TRBD2. CDR3 size: 14 residues. Germline V gene lookup returns CDR1 MDHEN and CDR2 SYDVKM. V lost 3 bases to trimming and J lost 5 bases; unmatched junction nucleotides: 1. The entire variable domain, with the rest obtained from reference TRBV28 and TRBJ2-5, is as follows: DVKVTQSSRYLVKRTGEKVFLECVQDMDHENMFWYRQDPGLGLRLIYFSYDVKMKEKGDIPEGYSVSREKKERFSLILESASTNQTSMYLCASSLLAGGETQYFGPGTRLLVL.